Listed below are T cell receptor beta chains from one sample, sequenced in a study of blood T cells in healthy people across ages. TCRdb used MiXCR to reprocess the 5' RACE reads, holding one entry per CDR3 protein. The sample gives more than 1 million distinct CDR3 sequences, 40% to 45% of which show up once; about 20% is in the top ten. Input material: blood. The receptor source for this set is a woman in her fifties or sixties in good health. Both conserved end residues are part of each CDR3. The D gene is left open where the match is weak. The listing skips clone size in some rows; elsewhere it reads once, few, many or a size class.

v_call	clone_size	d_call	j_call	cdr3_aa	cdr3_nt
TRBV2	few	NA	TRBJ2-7	CASSTGPGGIEQYF	TGTGCCAGCAGTACGGGACCCGGAGGTATTGAGCAGTACTTC
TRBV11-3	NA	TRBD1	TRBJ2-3	CASSSRDRERDTQYF	TGTGCCAGCAGCTCCCGGGACAGGGAGAGAGATACGCAGTATTTT
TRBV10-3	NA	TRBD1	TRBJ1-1	CAISTTGGNTEAFF	TGTGCCATCAGTACAACAGGGGGCAACACTGAAGCTTTCTTT
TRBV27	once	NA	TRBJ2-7	CASRRPGTGYEQYF	TGTGCCAGCAGGCGCCCAGGGACCGGCTACGAGCAGTACTTC
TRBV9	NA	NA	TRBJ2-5	CASSNDGAQETQYF	TGTGCCAGCAGCAATGACGGGGCCCAAGAGACCCAGTACTTC
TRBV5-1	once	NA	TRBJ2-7	CASPHSYEQYF	TGCGCCAGTCCTCACTCCTACGAGCAGTACTTC
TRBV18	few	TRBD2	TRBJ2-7	CASSLGLAGDPYEQYF	TGTGCCAGCTCACTCGGACTAGCGGGAGACCCCTACGAGCAGTACTTC
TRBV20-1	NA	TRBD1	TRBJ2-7	CSANRDRGFDEQYF	TGCAGTGCTAACCGGGACAGGGGGTTCGACGAGCAGTACTTC
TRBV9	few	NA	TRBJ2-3	CASSVSGVPDTQYF	TGTGCCAGCAGCGTTAGCGGTGTCCCAGATACGCAGTATTTT
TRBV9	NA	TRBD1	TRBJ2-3	CASSGDRVADTQYF	TGTGCCAGCAGCGGAGACAGGGTGGCAGATACGCAGTATTTT
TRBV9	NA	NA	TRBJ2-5	CASSVGPDLIWYQETQYF	TGTGCCAGCAGCGTAGGACCGGACTTAATTTGGTACCAAGAGACCCAGTACTTC
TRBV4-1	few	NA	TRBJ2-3	CASSQDLDADTQYF	TGCGCCAGCAGCCAAGATCTTGACGCAGATACGCAGTATTTT
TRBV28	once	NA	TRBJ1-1	CASSFSEVNTEAFF	TGTGCCAGCAGTTTTAGCGAGGTGAACACTGAAGCTTTCTTT
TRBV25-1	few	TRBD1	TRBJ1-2	CASRAGTGYGYTF	TGTGCCAGCAGAGCCGGGACAGGGTATGGCTACACCTTC
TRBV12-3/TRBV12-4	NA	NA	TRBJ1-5	CASSSRDGVRQPQHF	TGTGCCAGCAGTTCCAGGGATGGTGTGAGGCAGCCCCAGCATTTT
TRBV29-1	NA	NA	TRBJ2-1	CSVEGIRNEQFF	TGCAGCGTTGAGGGGATTAGGAATGAGCAGTTCTTC
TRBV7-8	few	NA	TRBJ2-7	CASRGPASYEQYF	TGTGCCAGCAGGGGACCGGCCTCCTACGAGCAGTACTTC
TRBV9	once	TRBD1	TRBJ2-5	CASSVGGMGDRFWNEQYF	TGTGCCAGCAGCGTAGGAGGGATGGGGGACAGGTTTTGGAATGAGCAGTACTTC
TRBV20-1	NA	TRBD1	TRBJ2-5	CSAHPPTDRVETQYF	TGCAGTGCCCACCCCCCGACCGACAGGGTAGAGACCCAGTACTTC
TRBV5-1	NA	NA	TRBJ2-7	CASGRDGNPYEQYF	TGCGCCAGCGGGCGGGACGGGAACCCCTACGAGCAGTACTTC
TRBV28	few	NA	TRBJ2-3	CASRSGGGTTDTQYF	TGTGCCAGCAGATCCGGGGGAGGAACCACAGATACGCAGTATTTT
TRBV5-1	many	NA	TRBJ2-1	CASSRTNEQFF	TGCGCCAGCAGCCGGACTAATGAGCAGTTCTTC
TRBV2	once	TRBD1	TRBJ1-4	CATTTGRNEKLFF	TGTGCCACCACGACAGGGAGGAATGAAAAACTGTTTTTT
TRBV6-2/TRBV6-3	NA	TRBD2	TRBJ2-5	CASSYTSGRGQETQYF	TGTGCCAGCAGTTACACTAGCGGGAGGGGTCAAGAGACCCAGTACTTC
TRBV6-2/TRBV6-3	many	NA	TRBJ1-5	CASRADSRQPQHF	TGTGCCAGCAGGGCGGACAGCAGGCAGCCCCAGCATTTT
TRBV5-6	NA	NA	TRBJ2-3	CASSTDLLSSTATDTQYF	TGTGCCAGCAGCACGGACCTCTTATCTAGCACCGCGACAGATACGCAGTATTTT
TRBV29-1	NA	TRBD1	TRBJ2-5	CSASLGTGGKETQYF	TGCAGCGCTTCTCTCGGGACAGGGGGGAAAGAGACCCAGTACTTC
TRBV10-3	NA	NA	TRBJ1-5	CVISKSNQPQHF	TGTGTCATCAGCAAGAGCAATCAGCCCCAGCATTTT
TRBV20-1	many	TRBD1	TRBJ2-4	CSATQGAGAKNIQYF	TGCAGTGCTACCCAGGGGGCAGGAGCCAAAAACATTCAGTACTTC
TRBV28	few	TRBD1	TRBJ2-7	CATGGTGAYEQYF	TGTGCCACCGGGGGGACAGGGGCCTACGAGCAGTACTTC
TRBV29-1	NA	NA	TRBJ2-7	CSVASLPPYEQYF	TGCAGCGTTGCGAGCCTTCCCCCCTACGAGCAGTACTTC
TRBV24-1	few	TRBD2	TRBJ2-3	CATSEAGGSDTQYF	TGTGCCACCAGTGAGGCGGGAGGATCAGATACGCAGTATTTT
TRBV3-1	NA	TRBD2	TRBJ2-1	CASSHLTSGRSYSYNEQFF	TGTGCCAGCAGCCACCTGACTAGCGGGAGGTCCTACTCCTACAATGAGCAGTTCTTC
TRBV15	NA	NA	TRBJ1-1	CATSRAGAGVGTEAFF	TGTGCCACCAGCAGAGCCGGGGCAGGGGTGGGCACTGAAGCTTTCTTT
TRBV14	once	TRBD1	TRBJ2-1	CASSQAPGQGYNEQFF	TGTGCCAGCAGCCAGGCTCCGGGACAGGGTTACAATGAGCAGTTCTTC
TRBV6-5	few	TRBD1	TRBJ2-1	CASSYARDRNYNEQFF	TGTGCCAGCAGTTACGCCCGGGACAGGAACTACAATGAGCAGTTCTTC
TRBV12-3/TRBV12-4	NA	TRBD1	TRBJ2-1	CASSAIRGPDRDEQFF	TGTGCCAGCAGCGCTATAAGGGGGCCCGACCGGGATGAGCAGTTCTTC
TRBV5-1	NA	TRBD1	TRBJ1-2	CASSSHGTGTGGYTF	TGCGCCAGCAGCTCACATGGGACAGGGACTGGTGGCTACACCTTC
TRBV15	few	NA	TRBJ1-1	CATSHSAGRDEAFF	TGTGCCACCAGCCACAGCGCGGGTCGGGATGAAGCTTTCTTT
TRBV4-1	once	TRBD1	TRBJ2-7	CASSNGDRAYEQYF	TGCGCCAGCAGCAATGGGGACAGGGCCTACGAGCAGTACTTC
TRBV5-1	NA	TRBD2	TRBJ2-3	CASSPTLLAGSTDTQYF	TGCGCCAGCAGCCCTACACTACTAGCGGGAAGCACAGATACGCAGTATTTT
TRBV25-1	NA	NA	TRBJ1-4	CASSEPLRGASEKLFF	TGTGCCAGCAGTGAACCCCTGAGGGGCGCATCTGAAAAACTGTTTTTT
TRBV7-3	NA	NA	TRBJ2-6	CASGGTGANVLTF	TGTGCCAGCGGTGGAACTGGGGCCAACGTCCTGACTTTC
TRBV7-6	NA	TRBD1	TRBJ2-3	CASSFRPGQGAATDTQYF	TGTGCCAGCAGCTTCCGACCGGGACAGGGGGCTGCCACAGATACGCAGTATTTT
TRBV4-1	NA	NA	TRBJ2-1	CASSHGVNYNEQFF	TGCGCCAGCAGCCACGGAGTAAACTACAATGAGCAGTTCTTC
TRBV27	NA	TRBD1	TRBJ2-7	CASSLSGQGAYEQYF	TGTGCCAGCAGTTTATCGGGACAGGGTGCCTACGAGCAGTACTTC
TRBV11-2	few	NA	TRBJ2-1	CASSLVSIHNEQFF	TGTGCCAGCAGCTTAGTATCGATTCACAATGAGCAGTTCTTC
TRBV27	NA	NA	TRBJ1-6	CASSSIWTSIDSPLHF	TGTGCCAGCAGTTCAATCTGGACAAGCATTGATTCACCCCTCCACTTT
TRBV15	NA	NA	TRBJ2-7	CATSRVGGTESYEQYF	TGTGCCACCAGCAGAGTTGGGGGGACAGAAAGCTACGAGCAGTACTTC
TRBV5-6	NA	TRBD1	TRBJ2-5	CASRTRTGLQETQYF	TGTGCCAGCAGGACCCGGACAGGCCTCCAAGAGACCCAGTACTTC
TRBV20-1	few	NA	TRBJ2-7	CSARVGATYEQYF	TGCAGTGCTAGAGTCGGAGCGACCTACGAGCAGTACTTC
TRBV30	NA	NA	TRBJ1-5	CAWSVDLDQPQHF	TGTGCCTGGAGCGTAGATTTGGATCAGCCCCAGCATTTT